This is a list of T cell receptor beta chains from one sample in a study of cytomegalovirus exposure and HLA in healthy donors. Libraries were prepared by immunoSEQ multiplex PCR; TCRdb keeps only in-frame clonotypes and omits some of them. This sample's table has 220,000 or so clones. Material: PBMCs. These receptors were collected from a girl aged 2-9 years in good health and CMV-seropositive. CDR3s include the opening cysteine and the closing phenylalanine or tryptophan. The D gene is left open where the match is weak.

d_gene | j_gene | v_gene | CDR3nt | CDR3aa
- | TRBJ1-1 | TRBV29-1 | TGCAGCGTTAAGGGGATGAACACTGAAGCTTTCTTT | CSVKGMNTEAFF
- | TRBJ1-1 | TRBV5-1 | TGCGCCAGCGGGAGGGTCGATTTGAACACTGAAGCTTTCTTT | CASGRVDLNTEAFF
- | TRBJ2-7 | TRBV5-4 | TGTGCCAGCAGCTTGAGAGGCGGAACCTACGAGCAGTACTTC | CASSLRGGTYEQYF
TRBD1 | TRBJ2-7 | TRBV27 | TGTGCCAGCAGTTTGCCAGGGGGCTACGAGCAGTACTTC | CASSLPGGYEQYF
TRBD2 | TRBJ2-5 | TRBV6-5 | TGTGCCAGCAGTTATAGCGGGAGTCACGGGACCCAGTACTTC | CASSYSGSHGTQYF
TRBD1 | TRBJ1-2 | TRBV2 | TGTGCCAGCACCGGACAGGGGGATTCAGGCTACACCTTC | CASTGQGDSGYTF
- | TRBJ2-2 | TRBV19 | TGTGCCAGTAGGAGGGACATTCCCGGGGAGCTGTTTTTT | CASRRDIPGELFF
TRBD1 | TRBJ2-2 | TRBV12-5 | TGTGCTAGTGGTTTGGTTTCGACAGGGGACAACACCGGGGAGCTGTTTTTT | CASGLVSTGDNTGELFF
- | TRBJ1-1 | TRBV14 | TGTGCCAGCAGCCCCACAAAGAACACTGAAGCTTTCTTT | CASSPTKNTEAFF
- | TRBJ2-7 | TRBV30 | TGTGCCTGGAGTGTAGACAGATATTCCTATGAGCAGTACTTC | CAWSVDRYSYEQYF
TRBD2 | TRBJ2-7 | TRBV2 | TGTGCCAGCAGTGAATTAGCGGGAAGCCCCTACGAGCAGTACTTC | CASSELAGSPYEQYF
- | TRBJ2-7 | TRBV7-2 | TGTGCCAGCAGCTTAGTTACCCAGACGGACTACGAGCAGTACTTC | CASSLVTQTDYEQYF
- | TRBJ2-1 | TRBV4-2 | TGTGCCAGCAGCCTCCGACTAGGAACCGAGAATGAGCAGTTCTTC | CASSLRLGTENEQFF
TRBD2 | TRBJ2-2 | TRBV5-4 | TGTGCCAGCAGCTTGGGTTCTAGCGGGAGGACCGGGGAGCTGTTTTTT | CASSLGSSGRTGELFF
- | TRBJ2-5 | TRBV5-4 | TGTGCCAGCAGCTTCACGGGGGGCGAAGAGACCCAGTACTTC | CASSFTGGEETQYF
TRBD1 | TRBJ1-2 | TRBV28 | TGTGCCAGCAGACAGGGGGGCGCTTATGGCTACACCTTC | CASRQGGAYGYTF
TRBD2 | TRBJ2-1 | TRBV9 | TGTGCCAGCAGCGTAGAGGGACTAACCTACAATGAGCAGTTCTTC | CASSVEGLTYNEQFF
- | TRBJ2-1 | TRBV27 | TGTGCCAGCAGCCGAACTCGAGTCCATGAGCAGTTCTTC | CASSRTRVHEQFF
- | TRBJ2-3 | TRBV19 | TGTGCCAGTAAAGGCGGTTACACAGATACGCAGTATTTT | CASKGGYTDTQYF
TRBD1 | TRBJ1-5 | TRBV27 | TGTGCCAGTTCGCCCGGGACAGGGGGCAATCAGCCCCAGCATTTT | CASSPGTGGNQPQHF
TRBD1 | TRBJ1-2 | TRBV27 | TGTGCCAGCAGTTTGAGTTCAGGGGGCATCTATGGCTACACCTTC | CASSLSSGGIYGYTF
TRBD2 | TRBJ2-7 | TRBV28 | TGTGCCAGCAGTTGGCTAGCGGGTAGCTACGAGCAGTACTTC | CASSWLAGSYEQYF
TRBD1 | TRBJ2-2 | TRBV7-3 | TGTGCCAGCAGCCTCGGGACAGGCGGCGGGGAGCTGTTTTTT | CASSLGTGGGELFF
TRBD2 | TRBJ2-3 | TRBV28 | TGTGCCAGCAGCGTGACTAGCGGGCAATCAGATACGCAGTATTTT | CASSVTSGQSDTQYF
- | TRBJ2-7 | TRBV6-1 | TGTGCCAGCAGGGCCGCCTACGAGCAGTACTTC | CASRAAYEQYF
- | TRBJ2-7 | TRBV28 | TGTGCCAGCAGTCGGTCAGGGGTCGAGCAGTACTTC | CASSRSGVEQYF
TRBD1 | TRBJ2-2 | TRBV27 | TGTGCCAGCAGTCCCCGGCAGGGGGCCGGCGGGGAGCTGTTTTTT | CASSPRQGAGGELFF
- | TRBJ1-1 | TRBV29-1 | TGCAGCGCCCACCTGACAGGCTGGGGCACTGAAGCTTTCTTT | CSAHLTGWGTEAFF
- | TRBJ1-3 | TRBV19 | TGTGCCAGCCGGCAGGGATCCGGAAACACCATATATTTT | CASRQGSGNTIYF
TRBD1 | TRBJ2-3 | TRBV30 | TGTGCCTGCATGGGACAGGTCCTAACAGATACGCAGTATTTT | CACMGQVLTDTQYF
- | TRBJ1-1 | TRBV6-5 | TGTGCCAGCAGTCGTTTGGTCGGCACTGAAGCTTTCTTT | CASSRLVGTEAFF
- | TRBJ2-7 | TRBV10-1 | TGCGCCAGCAGTGAGTGGGCGCCCGACGAGCAGTACTTC | CASSEWAPDEQYF
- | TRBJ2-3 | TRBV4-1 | TGCGCCAGCAGCCCTACAGGCCCTAAGGCAGATACGCAGTATTTT | CASSPTGPKADTQYF
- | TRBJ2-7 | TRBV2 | TGTGCCAGCAGTGAAATGGGGCTTCTGACCTACGAGCAGTACTTC | CASSEMGLLTYEQYF
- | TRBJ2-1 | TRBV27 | TGTGCCAGCAGTTTCAACAGGGTAGGGGTTGTGATCTACAATGAGCAGTTCTTC | CASSFNRVGVVIYNEQFF